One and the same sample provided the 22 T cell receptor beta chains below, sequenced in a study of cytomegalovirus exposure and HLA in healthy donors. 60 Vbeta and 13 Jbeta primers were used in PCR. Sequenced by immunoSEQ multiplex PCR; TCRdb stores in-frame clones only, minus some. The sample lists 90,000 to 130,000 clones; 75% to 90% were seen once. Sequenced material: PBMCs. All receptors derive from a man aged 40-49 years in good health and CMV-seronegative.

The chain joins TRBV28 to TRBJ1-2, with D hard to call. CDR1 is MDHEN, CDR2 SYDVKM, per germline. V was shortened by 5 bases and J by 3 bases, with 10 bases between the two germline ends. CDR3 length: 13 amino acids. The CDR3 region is CASSPPAYYGYTF. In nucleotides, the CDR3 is TGTGCCAGCAGTCCACCAGCGTACTATGGCTACACCTTC.

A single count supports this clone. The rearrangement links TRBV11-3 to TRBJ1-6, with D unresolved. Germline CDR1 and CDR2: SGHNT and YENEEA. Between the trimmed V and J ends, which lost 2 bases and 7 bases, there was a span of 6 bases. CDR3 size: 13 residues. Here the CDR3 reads CASSLTQNSPLHF. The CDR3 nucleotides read TGTGCCAGCAGCTTAACACAAAATTCACCCCTCCACTTT. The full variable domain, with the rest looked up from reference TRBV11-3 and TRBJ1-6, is EAGVVQSPRYKIIEKKQPVAFWCNPISGHNTLYWYLQNLGQGPELLIRYENEEAVDDSQLPKDRFSAERLKGVDSTLKIQPAELGDSAVYLCASSLTQNSPLHFGNGTRLTVT.

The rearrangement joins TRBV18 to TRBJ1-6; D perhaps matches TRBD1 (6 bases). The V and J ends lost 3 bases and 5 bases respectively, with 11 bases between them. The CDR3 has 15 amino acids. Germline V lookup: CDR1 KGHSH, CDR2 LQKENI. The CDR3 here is CASSPQGKNNSPLHF. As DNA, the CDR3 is TGTGCCAGCTCACCCCAGGGGAAGAATAATTCACCCCTCCACTTT.

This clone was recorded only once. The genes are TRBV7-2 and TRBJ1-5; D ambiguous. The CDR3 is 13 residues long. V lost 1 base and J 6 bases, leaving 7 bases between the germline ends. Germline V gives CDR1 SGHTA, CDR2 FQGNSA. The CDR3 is CASSLVGIQPQHF. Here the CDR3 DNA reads TGTGCCAGCAGCTTAGTCGGGATTCAGCCCCAGCATTTT.

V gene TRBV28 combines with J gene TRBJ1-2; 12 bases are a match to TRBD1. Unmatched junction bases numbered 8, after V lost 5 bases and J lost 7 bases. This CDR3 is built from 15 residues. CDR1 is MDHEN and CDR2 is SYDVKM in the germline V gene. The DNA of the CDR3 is TGTGCCAGCAGTCTCCGGGACAGGGGGCTATCTGGCTACACCTTC. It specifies CASSLRDRGLSGYTF.

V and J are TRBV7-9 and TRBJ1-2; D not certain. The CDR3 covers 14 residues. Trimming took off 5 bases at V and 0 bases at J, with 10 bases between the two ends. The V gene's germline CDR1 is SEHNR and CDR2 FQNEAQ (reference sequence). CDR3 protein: CASSHNSPNYGYTF. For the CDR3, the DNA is TGTGCCAGCAGCCACAACAGCCCTAACTATGGCTACACCTTC. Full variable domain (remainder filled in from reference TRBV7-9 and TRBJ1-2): DTGVSQNPRHKITKRGQNVTFRCDPISEHNRLYWYRQTLGQGPEFLTYFQNEAQLEKSRLLSDRFSAERPKGSFSTLEIQRTEQGDSAMYLCASSHNSPNYGYTFGSGTRLTVV.

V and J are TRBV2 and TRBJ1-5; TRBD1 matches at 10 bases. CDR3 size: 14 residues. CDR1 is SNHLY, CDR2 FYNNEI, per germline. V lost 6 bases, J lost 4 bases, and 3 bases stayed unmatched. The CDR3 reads CASSGTGDNQPQHF. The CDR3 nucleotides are TGTGCCAGCAGCGGGACAGGGGATAATCAGCCCCAGCATTTT.

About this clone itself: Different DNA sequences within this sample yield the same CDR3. The CDR3 here is CASSLGFGTGYGYTF. DNA for the CDR3: TGTGCCAGCAGCTTAGGGTTTGGGACAGGGTATGGCTACACCTTC. The chain is built from TRBV7-9 and TRBJ1-2; 9 bases align to TRBD1. Germline CDR1 is SEHNR and CDR2 is FQNEAQ (reference sequence). Trimming removed 1 base from V and 5 bases from J; junction bases left unmatched: 5. The CDR3 is 15 residues long.

CDR3 DNA: TGTGCCAGCAGCCAGGGGGCGGATCAGCCCCAGCATTTT. Its translation: CASSQGADQPQHF. The chain links TRBV14 to TRBJ1-5, with a weak D call TRBD1 (6 bases). The CDR3 sequence is 13 residues long. Germline assignment: CDR1 SGHDN and CDR2 FVKESK. The ends were cut back, 3 bases at V and 5 bases at J, with 8 bases in the middle.

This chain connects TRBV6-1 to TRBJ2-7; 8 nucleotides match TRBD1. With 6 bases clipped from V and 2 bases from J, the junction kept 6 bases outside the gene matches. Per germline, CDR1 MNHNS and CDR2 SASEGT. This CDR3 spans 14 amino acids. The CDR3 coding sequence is TGTGCCAGCAGGCCTGGGACAGGAACCTACGAGCAGTACTTC. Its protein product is CASRPGTGTYEQYF.

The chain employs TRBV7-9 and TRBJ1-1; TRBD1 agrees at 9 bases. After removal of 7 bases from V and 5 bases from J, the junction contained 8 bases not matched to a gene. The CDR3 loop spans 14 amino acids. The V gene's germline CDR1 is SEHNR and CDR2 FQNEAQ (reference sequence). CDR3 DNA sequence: TGTGCCAGCACCCCGGGACAGGGAGGAACTGAAGCTTTCTTT. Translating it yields CASTPGQGGTEAFF.

The CDR3 DNA sequence: TGTGCCTGCGAAAAAGAACCCTATAATTCACCCCTCCACTTT. This encodes CACEKEPYNSPLHF. The V call is TRBV7-8, the J call TRBJ1-6; D gene uncertain. This CDR3 spans 14 amino acids. V lost 11 bases to trimming and J lost 2 bases, with 13 bases between them. Germline assignment: CDR1 SGHVS and CDR2 FQNEAQ.

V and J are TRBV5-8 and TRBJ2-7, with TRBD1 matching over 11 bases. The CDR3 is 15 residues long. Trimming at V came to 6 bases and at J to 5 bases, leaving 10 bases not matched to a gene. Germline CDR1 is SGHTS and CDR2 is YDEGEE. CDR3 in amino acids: CASTLLKDRGHEQYF. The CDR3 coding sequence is TGTGCCAGCACCCTCCTAAAGGACAGGGGGCACGAGCAGTACTTC.

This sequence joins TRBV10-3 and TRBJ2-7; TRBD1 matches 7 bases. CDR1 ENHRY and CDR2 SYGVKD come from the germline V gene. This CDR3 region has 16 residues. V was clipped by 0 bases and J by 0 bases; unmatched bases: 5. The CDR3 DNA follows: TGTGCCATCAGTGAGTCGGGGCAGGGGGACTCCTACGAGCAGTACTTC. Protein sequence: CAISESGQGDSYEQYF.

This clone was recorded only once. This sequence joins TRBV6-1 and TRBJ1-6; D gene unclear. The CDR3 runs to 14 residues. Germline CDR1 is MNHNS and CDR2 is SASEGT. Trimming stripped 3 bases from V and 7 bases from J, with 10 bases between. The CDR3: CASSERVLNSPLHF. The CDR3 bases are TGTGCCAGCAGTGAGAGGGTTTTAAATTCACCCCTCCACTTT.

CDR3 sequence: CASSRYEQYF. CDR3 nucleotides: TGTGCCAGCAGCCGTTACGAGCAGTACTTC. The chain combines TRBV27 with TRBJ2-7; no clear D gene. Trimming left V 6 bases short and J 4 bases short, with 4 bases between. Germline V lookup: CDR1 MNHEY, CDR2 SMNVEV (reference sequence). The length of the CDR3 is 10 residues.

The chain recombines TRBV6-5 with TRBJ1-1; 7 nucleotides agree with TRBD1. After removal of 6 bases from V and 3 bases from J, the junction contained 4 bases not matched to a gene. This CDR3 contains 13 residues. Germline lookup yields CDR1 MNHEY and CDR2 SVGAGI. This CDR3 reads CASSDQGDTEAFF. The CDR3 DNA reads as TGTGCCAGCAGCGATCAGGGGGACACTGAAGCTTTCTTT.

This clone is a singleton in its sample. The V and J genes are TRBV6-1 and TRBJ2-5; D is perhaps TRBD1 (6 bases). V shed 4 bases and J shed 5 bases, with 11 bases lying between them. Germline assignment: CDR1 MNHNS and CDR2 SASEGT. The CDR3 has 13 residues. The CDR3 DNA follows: TGTGCCAGCAGTGCACAGGGCCGGGAGACCCAGTACTTC. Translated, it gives CASSAQGRETQYF.

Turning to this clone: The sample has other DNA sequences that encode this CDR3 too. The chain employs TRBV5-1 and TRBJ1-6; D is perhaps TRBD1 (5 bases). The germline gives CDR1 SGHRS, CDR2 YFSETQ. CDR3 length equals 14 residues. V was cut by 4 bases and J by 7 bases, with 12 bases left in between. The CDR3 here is CASSPQGANSPLHF. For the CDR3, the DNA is TGCGCCAGCAGCCCCCAAGGGGCGAATTCACCCCTCCACTTT.

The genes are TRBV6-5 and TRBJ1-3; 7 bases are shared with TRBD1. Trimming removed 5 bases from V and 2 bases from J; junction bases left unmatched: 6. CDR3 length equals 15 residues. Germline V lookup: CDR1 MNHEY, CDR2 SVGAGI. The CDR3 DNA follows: TGTGCCAGCAGTCCCGACAGGGTACCTGGAAACACCATATATTTT. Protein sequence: CASSPDRVPGNTIYF.

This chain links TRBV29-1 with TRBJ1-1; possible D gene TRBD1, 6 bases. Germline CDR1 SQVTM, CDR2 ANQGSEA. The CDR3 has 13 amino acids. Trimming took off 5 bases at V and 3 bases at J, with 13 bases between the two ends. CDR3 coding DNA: TGCAGCGTTTTGGACAGCCTTTACACTGAAGCTTTCTTT. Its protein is CSVLDSLYTEAFF.

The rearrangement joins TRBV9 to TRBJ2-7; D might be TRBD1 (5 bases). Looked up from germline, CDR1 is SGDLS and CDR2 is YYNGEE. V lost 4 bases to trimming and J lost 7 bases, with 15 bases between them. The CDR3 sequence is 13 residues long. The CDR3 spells CASSSGQNREQYF. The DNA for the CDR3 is TGTGCCAGCAGCTCAGGACAAAATCGGGAGCAGTACTTC.